This TCR beta chain was retrieved from a study of T cells in Graves' hyperthyroidism and ophthalmopathy. Exclusion of patients followed from uncontrolled infection, other autoimmune disease, pregnancy or lactation. This clonotype showed up many times. The V end was cut by 0 bases, the J end by 7 bases, with 10 bases between. CDR1 is SNHLY, CDR2 FYNNEI, per germline. The CDR3 has 14 residues. Researchers amplified the TCR beta CDR3 regions from RNA transcripts. The HTBI primer set served for first-round RT-PCR of the TCR CDR3. MiXCR, applied by TCRdb to the multiplex PCR reads, yields one record per CDR3 protein. The table shows fewer than 850,000 distinct CDR3 sequences, with around 15% occurring only once.

The receptor's source is a middle-aged man with Graves' hyperthyroidism. Sequencing was done on a sample of blood. V and J are TRBV2 and TRBJ2-1; D gene unclear. CDR3 amino acids: CASSEAPGRNEQFF. The CDR3 DNA reads as TGTGCCAGCAGTGAAGCCCCGGGCAGAAATGAGCAGTTCTTC.